Presented here are 18 T cell receptor beta chains from one specimen sequenced in a study of blood T cell repertoires in COVID-19. Repertoires were generated with immunoSEQ multiplex PCR, while TCRdb's copy carries only in-frame clones and drops some. This sample has 250,000 to 300,000 clones, with 86% found just once. Sequencing was performed on peripheral blood. These receptor sequences come from a man aged 18 to 35 with active or convalescent COVID-19.

This clone was detected a few times. The V and J genes are TRBV4-2 and TRBJ2-5; 9 positions agree with TRBD2. In germline, CDR1 is LGHNA, CDR2 YNFKEQ. V trimming: 1 base; J trimming: 2 bases; junction bases outside the gene matches: 5. The CDR3 has 16 residues. The CDR3 sequence: CASSQGGTSPQETQYF. CDR3 DNA: TGTGCCAGCAGCCAAGGGGGGACTAGCCCTCAAGAGACCCAGTACTTC.

The chain uses TRBV4-2 and TRBJ1-2; 8 nucleotides align to TRBD1. The CDR3 is 16 amino acids. CDR1 and CDR2 from the germline V gene are LGHNA and YNFKEQ. V shed 1 base, J shed 2 bases, and the junction held 6 bases outside the gene matches. The CDR3 region has the DNA TGTGCCAGCAGCCAAGCCGGACAGGGTTTGAACTATGGCTACACCTTC. Amino acids: CASSQAGQGLNYGYTF.

This clone was seen a handful of times. V usage is TRBV13 and J usage is TRBJ2-7; TRBD1 matches at 9 bases. V lost 3 bases and J lost 4; bases outside the gene matches: 4. The CDR3 has 14 residues. In germline, CDR1 is PRHDT, CDR2 FYEKMQ (reference sequence). The chain's CDR3 is CASSLTGGRYEQYF. As DNA, the CDR3 is TGTGCCAGCAGCTTGACAGGGGGGAGGTACGAGCAGTACTTC.

V is TRBV3-1 (or the pseudogene TRBV3-2) and J is TRBJ2-3, with D possibly being TRBD2 (5 bases). V lost 4 bases and J 1 base, leaving 12 bases between the germline ends. Germline CDR1 LGHDT, CDR2 YNNKEL (reference sequence). This CDR3 has 15 residues. The CDR3, as DNA: TGTGCCAGCAGCCGGGGAGCGCCAGGCACAGATACGCAGTATTTT. Amino acids: CASSRGAPGTDTQYF.

The chain couples TRBV24-1 to TRBJ2-2; D perhaps matches TRBD1 (5 bases). The length of the CDR3 is 14 residues. CDR1 and CDR2 from the germline V gene are KGHDR and SFDVKD. Trimming cost V 5 bases and J 4 bases, with 10 bases left between them. The CDR3 loop reads CATSGREGTGELFF. For the CDR3, the DNA is TGTGCCACCAGTGGCAGGGAAGGCACCGGGGAGCTGTTTTTT.

The chain employs TRBV19 and TRBJ2-3, with D tentatively TRBD1 (6 bases). The CDR3 has 15 amino acids. CDR1 and CDR2 from the germline V gene are LNHDA and SQIVND (reference sequence). V was shortened by 1 base and J by 4 bases, with 12 bases between the two germline ends. The CDR3 region is CASSIAKGGADTQYF. Written as DNA, the CDR3 is TGTGCCAGTAGTATAGCCAAAGGGGGAGCAGATACGCAGTATTTT.

Comments on this clone: It is unclear where the CDR3 begins or ends on the DNA, so no DNA is shown, and the CDR3 is as TCRdb lists it. The genes are TRBV30 and TRBJ2-7; the D segment call TRBD1 is taken from the table without a DNA check. The germline CDR1 and CDR2 sequences are GTSNPN and SVGIG (reference sequence). The CDR3 adds up to 12 amino acids, both ends counted. The CDR3 protein is CAWSVGQGASHF.

The DNA for the CDR3 is TGTGCCATCAGTGGGGGTGGGGCGGCTGGCTACACCTTC. This encodes CAISGGGAAGYTF. V is TRBV10-3 and J is TRBJ1-2; tentatively, D is TRBD1 (5 bases). V lost 4 bases and J lost 7, with 13 bases in between. CDR3 length equals 13 residues. In germline, CDR1 is ENHRY, CDR2 SYGVKD.

This chain uses TRBV19 with TRBJ1-1; D is unclear. This CDR3 contains 14 residues. The V gene's germline CDR1 is LNHDA and CDR2 SQIVND (reference sequence). V gave up 7 bases and J gave up 1 base, with 13 bases separating them. In DNA, the CDR3 is TGTGCCAGTATCGAGGGAGGGCGGAACACTGAAGCTTTCTTT. It codes for CASIEGGRNTEAFF.

The V gene is TRBV29-1, the J gene TRBJ2-3; no firm D call. This CDR3 region has 14 residues. The germline gives CDR1 SQVTM, CDR2 ANQGSEA. The V end was cut by 6 bases, the J end by 2 bases, with 15 bases between. The CDR3 region is CSVARIEYTDTQYF. The CDR3 DNA reads TGCAGCGTGGCCAGGATAGAATACACAGATACGCAGTATTTT.

This clone was observed a single time. The CDR3 sequence: CASRAQGLDGELFF. The CDR3 DNA is TGTGCCAGCAGGGCCCAAGGACTGGACGGGGAGCTGTTTTTT. The chain couples TRBV2 to TRBJ2-2; perhaps TRBD2 as D (5 bases). The V gene's germline CDR1 is SNHLY and CDR2 FYNNEI. The V and J ends lost 6 bases and 7 bases respectively, with 15 bases between them. This CDR3 is built from 14 residues.

V is TRBV3-1 (or the pseudogene TRBV3-2) and J is TRBJ2-7; unclear D gene. There are 11 residues in the CDR3. Germline V gives CDR1 LGHDT, CDR2 YNNKEL (reference sequence). Trimming stripped 1 base from V and 5 bases from J, with 3 bases between. The CDR3 sequence is CASSQVDEQYF. The CDR3 nucleotides are TGTGCCAGCAGCCAAGTCGACGAGCAGTACTTC.

The V call is TRBV6-5, the J call TRBJ1-1, with 8 positions matching TRBD1. The CDR3 is made up of 15 amino acids. J lost 8 bases, V lost 6 bases, and 14 bases had no gene match. Germline V gene sequence: CDR1 MNHEY, CDR2 SVGAGI. CDR3 region: CASSPERQGRREAFF. As DNA, the CDR3 is TGTGCCAGCAGCCCGGAAAGACAGGGGAGGCGAGAAGCTTTCTTT.

V usage is TRBV6-1 and J usage is TRBJ1-2; no definite D call. The V gene's germline CDR1 is MNHNS and CDR2 SASEGT. This CDR3 contains 13 residues. Trimming removed 1 base at V and 8 bases at J, with 11 bases between. CDR3 sequence: CASSEERVGGYTF. The CDR3 nucleotides are TGTGCCAGCAGTGAAGAGCGGGTCGGAGGCTACACCTTC.

The chain employs TRBV10-2 and TRBJ1-6; weak D call: TRBD1 (6 bases). The CDR3 is made up of 14 amino acids. Germline V CDR1 and CDR2: WSHSY, SAAADI. V lost 3 bases and J 7 bases, leaving 10 bases between the germline ends. The CDR3 protein is CASSDSQGNSPLHF. The CDR3 bases are TGCGCCAGCAGTGATTCACAGGGAAATTCACCCCTCCACTTT.

The chain has TRBV14 and TRBJ2-7; 8 bases are a match to TRBD2. With 2 bases clipped from V and 7 bases from J, the junction kept 10 bases outside the gene matches. Germline CDR1 SGHDN, CDR2 FVKESK. The CDR3 is 15 amino acids. The CDR3 DNA reads as TGTGCCAGCAGCCAATTTAGCGGGACGGTGGGGGAGCAGTACTTC. It specifies CASSQFSGTVGEQYF.

This rearrangement joins TRBV28 to TRBJ1-2; possible D gene TRBD1, 6 bases. The CDR3 consists of 14 residues. Trimming took 6 bases from V and 7 from J, leaving 18 bases between them. The germline V gene encodes CDR1 MDHEN and CDR2 SYDVKM. The CDR3: CASSTNREISGYTF. CDR3 DNA: TGTGCCAGCAGCACCAACAGGGAGATCAGTGGCTACACCTTC.

This rearrangement joins TRBV6-2 or TRBV6-3 to TRBJ1-5, with no clear D. V was clipped by 0 bases and J by 7 bases, with 10 bases between them. The CDR3 is 14 residues long. The germline gives CDR1 MNHEY, CDR2 SVGEGT. The CDR3 region is CASSYSTSWQPQHF. The DNA of the CDR3 is TGTGCCAGCAGTTACTCGACTAGTTGGCAGCCCCAGCATTTT.